This T cell receptor beta chain was captured by sequencing in a study of blood T cell repertoires in COVID-19 (dated by TCRdb to about 2020). Broadly, across the study: Collaborator samples came from the United States, Italy and Spain and covered acute and convalescent phases of COVID-19. Nearly every sample came with metadata listing a de-identified subject ID, COVID-19 status, age in years and sex. The material from the prospective study consisted of cDNA or gDNA derived from T cells, B-cell-depleted T cells, or PBMCs. Where HLA class I and class II types were available, the types were taken from metadata supplied by the sample provider, not from assay-based typing. Subjects who had been exposed to COVID-19, were actively infected with it, or had recovered from it provided the deeply sampled blood TCRbeta repertoires that made up the dataset. Samples were obtained from the ongoing ImmuneRACE study (first 160 participants) and from over 1,000 subjects provided by 6 global collaborators. The repertoires were released in a freely available public database meant as a resource for research on the immune response to SARS-CoV-2.

Another Seattle source contributed samples from volunteer blood donors who had recovered from COVID-19. Collaborating institutions collected whole blood in K2EDTA tubes following their own protocols. For TCRbeta analysis, collaborators shipped samples in one of three forms: frozen whole blood, isolated PBMCs, or DNA extracted from either of those sample types. Findings and caveats that apply to the study as a whole: How much clinical and demographic metadata was included differed by source and by participant, and the metadata was provided uncurated.

TCRbeta CDR3 regions were amplified from genomic DNA using the immunoSEQ Assay, a bias-controlled multiplex PCR. Per the source publication's procedure: The number of nucleated cells in each sample was estimated from the amplification of reference gene primers within the assay. To quantify the absolute abundance of each unique TCRbeta CDR3 rearrangement, sequence reads were collapsed and filtered. For each sample, productive Simpson clonality was calculated by taking the square root of Simpson's diversity index across productive rearrangements. TCRdb retrieved this table from immuneACCESS and kept in-frame rearrangements only. Not all clones are present; in checked studies, unresolved V genes account for under half, and no reason is known for the remainder. That table is the source of V, J and clone size, and D and trimming were worked out from the DNA. This sample has a few hundred thousand clones in its table, and around nine tenths of those were observed once. The top ten hold 12% of the sample.

Notes on this clone: No cognate antigen has been identified for it. The record has no base qualities; no much larger clone is one base away.

From its cysteine to its phenylalanine, the CDR3 spans 14 amino acids. This entry keeps only the CDR3 DNA: 42 bases, framed from base 1. Trimmed from V: 2 bases; trimmed from J: 5 bases; junction bases lacking a gene match: 3. The germline V gene (reference sequence) sets CDR1 to GTSNPN and CDR2 to SVGIG. The chain links TRBV30 with TRBJ1-2, and TRBD1 aligns with 12 junction nucleotides. Source material: peripheral blood. The sequence was collected from a young woman who had recovered from COVID-19. In nucleotides, the sequence is TGTGCCTGGAGTCCGGGACAGGGGGCATATGGCTACACCTTC. Translated, this is CAWSPGQGAYGYTF.